This TCR beta chain was found in a study of shared clonotypes between healthy human individuals (dated by TCRdb to about 2020). About the full investigation: The cohort comprised a couple of women and three men aged 18 to 49 years. For each donor, CD4 naive and CD4 memory were each run on three plates, CD8 naive on two plates, and CD8 memory on one plate. The study deeply sequenced blood TCR repertoires of five healthy adults to estimate repertoire size and the extent of clonotype sharing between individuals. Different laboratories and diverse techniques were used to prepare libraries and sequence TCR repertoires, to increase sequencing depth and limit assay-specific biases. Between about 0.9 and 10 billion PBMCs per donor were obtained by leukapheresis. On the study overall, not on this receptor specifically: Compared with non-shared clonotypes, clonotypes shared by all four sorted-subset donors had higher generation probabilities. Estimated clonotype richness was generally larger for naive than for memory subsets. Sampling was restricted to blood, and TCR repertoires in tissues likely differ from the TCR repertoires found in blood. Sharing across four donors was observed for about 4.8% of naive CD4, over 3% of naive CD8, over 2% of memory CD4, and less than 0.45% of memory CD8 clonotypes. Incomplete sequencing was indicated by rarefaction of sorted-subset datasets, despite the large sequencing depth. Because the study included a small number of donors, the genetic and exposure-history diversity represented was limited. Pairwise subsampling led to the expectation that sequencing depth would affect the degree of clonotype sharing among donors.

The germline V gene (reference sequence) gives CDR1 as LNHDA and CDR2 as SQIVND. From V the trimming removes 3 bases and from J it removes 4 bases, while the gene matches leave 6 bases of the junction unaccounted for. The CDR3, from cysteine to phenylalanine, totals 16 residues. The DNA shown is the 48-base CDR3, in frame from base 1. A single count supports this clone. Its antigen is still unknown. Nothing much larger sits one base from this clone, and base qualities are not available. Using the deep immunoSEQ assay, TCR CDR3 regions were amplified from genomic DNA by multiplex PCR. Extracted genomic DNA from each cell subset was distributed evenly across all wells of several immunoSEQ 96-well plates, and each plate was treated as a replicate. For sorted subsets, each replicate PCR was loaded with approximately 190 ng genomic DNA, equivalent to 25,000 to 30,000 T cell genomes. The purified libraries were quantified using a Qubit 3.0 fluorometer, sized with a Bioanalyzer 2100, and then quantified again using the KAPA Library Quantification kit. Every immunoSEQ 96-well plate was sequenced on a separate single-read 150-cycle Illumina NextSeq 550 flow cell. In the source study's methods: Because only junctional sequences without quality scores were contained in the immunoSEQ output, filtering matching that applied to full-length reads could not be performed. To assign V/J genes and CDR3, sequences were annotated against IMGT germline references using PyIR, a Python wrapper for IgBLAST v1.9. Any read was removed if the V/J assignment was weak (E-value above 1e-6), the CDR3 was missing, or the read contained stop codons, out-of-frame junctions, or ambiguous translated residues. V3J clonotypes were defined as sequences sharing an identical inferred V gene, J gene, and CDR3 amino acid sequence. Percentage overlap between repertoires was computed as shared unique clonotypes divided by the size of the smaller repertoire. Three approaches were used to assess repertoire richness: RTK rarefaction, the Chao1 estimator, and Recon v2.1 estimates of unobserved clonotypes. Generation probabilities were computed with OLGA for all TCRbeta clonotypes obtained by the gDNA method from several donors. The source is immuneACCESS, and TCRdb retained only in-frame sequences with V and J called. Part of the clones is not carried over; for the studies checked, unresolved V genes explain less than half of this, and the remainder is unexplained. The V and J calls and clone size were taken over from that table, and D and trimming were inferred from the DNA. In this sample the table shows roughly 760,000 clones, roughly 70% of which occur a single time. The ten top clones hold 1.5% to 2% of the sample.

The donors were healthy, HIV-negative adults who had no recently reported acute infections or vaccinations. Every donor was a Caucasian adult residing in Nashville, Tennessee, USA. CD4+ T cells were enriched by magnetic negative selection; naive cells were then positively selected on CD45RA, and the negative fraction formed the memory subset. Blood was obtained by leukapheresis, after which PBMCs were separated by Ficoll-Histopaque density gradient centrifugation and cryopreserved in liquid nitrogen vapor phase. Purity and quantity of every magnetically sorted T cell population were checked by analytical flow cytometry. Genomic DNA was isolated from every sorted fraction and measured by UV absorbance on a Nanodrop 2000c.

The sequence derives from a woman aged 25-40 years in good health. The chain uses TRBV19 and TRBJ1-3, and TRBD1 matches 10 of the central bases. Sequences were obtained from memory CD4+ T cells sorted from blood. The cell subset or site label of this sample denotes: CD45RA-negative fraction. The CDR3 region: CASSIPGTGVGNTIYF. The DNA reads TGTGCCAGTAGTATCCCAGGGACAGGGGTCGGAAACACCATATATTTT.